A selection of T cell receptor beta chains follows, all from one sample in a study of T cells in Graves' hyperthyroidism and ophthalmopathy. MiXCR, applied by TCRdb to the multiplex PCR reads, yields one record per CDR3 protein. This table holds 250,000 to 350,000 distinct CDR3 sequences, around 16% found once. The source material was blood. The receptors here all came from a man under 40 with Graves' hyperthyroidism. Both conserved end residues are part of each CDR3.

J | V | CDR3
TRBJ2-7 | TRBV3-1 | CASSQGFGQYF
TRBJ2-1 | TRBV28 | CVRRCEQFF
TRBJ2-7 | TRBV20-1 | CSAERQTHEQYF
TRBJ2-1 | TRBV29-1 | CSVGRRSLYNEQFF
TRBJ2-7 | TRBV2 | CASSERDGFYEQYF
TRBJ1-2 | TRBV7-3 | CASSSLQGADGYTF
TRBJ1-1 | TRBV12-3/TRBV12-4 | CASSQAALGTEAFF
TRBJ2-2 | TRBV6-4 | CASTTQGSAGELFF
TRBJ1-5 | TRBV3-1 | CASSQDSLGRVEHF
TRBJ2-5 | TRBV24-1 | CATSSATVQETQYF
TRBJ2-7 | TRBV28 | CASRVGRPTYEQYF
TRBJ2-1 | TRBV5-1 | CASSFGGLTLNNEQFF
TRBJ2-2 | TRBV6-5 | CASSYSHRGELFF
TRBJ2-7 | TRBV4-1 | CASSQVSQGWAYEQYF
TRBJ2-3 | TRBV6-1 | CASSESPPGLVADTQYF
TRBJ1-2 | TRBV27 | CASSFIGREYGYTF
TRBJ2-7 | TRBV12-3/TRBV12-4 | CASSGGLGEQYF
TRBJ2-5 | TRBV29-1 | CSVEAVRVETQYF
TRBJ1-3 | TRBV4-2 | CASSQDRSGGNTIYF
TRBJ2-5 | TRBV14 | CASSQVYTGGETQYF
TRBJ1-2 | TRBV19 | CASEGRTEYGYTF
TRBJ2-3 | TRBV12-3/TRBV12-4 | CASSYGRRSTDTQYF
TRBJ2-7 | TRBV19 | CASSISGDRDYEQYF
TRBJ2-3 | TRBV15 | CATSSSDVHTQYF
TRBJ2-5 | TRBV12-3/TRBV12-4 | CASNTGTQGETQYF
TRBJ2-7 | TRBV19 | CASSNTGTSSYEQYF
TRBJ2-3 | TRBV7-9 | CASSLAGGWTNQRTDTQYF
TRBJ1-5 | TRBV6-2/TRBV6-3 | CASSYDRTNQPQHF
TRBJ2-5 | TRBV9 | CARFKDSGQAEETQYF
TRBJ1-5 | TRBV20-1 | CSARGPGSASNQPQHF
TRBJ2-3 | TRBV5-5 | CASSLVTSGDTDTQYF
TRBJ2-1 | TRBV18 | CASSPMTSGSGEQFF
TRBJ2-2 | TRBV9 | CASSVGGSGELFF
TRBJ2-1 | TRBV12-3/TRBV12-4 | CASRLSPSVRHEQFF
TRBJ2-3 | TRBV19 | CASSIVAGAADTQYF
TRBJ2-3 | TRBV15 | CATSRDTPGGTDTQYF
TRBJ1-6 | TRBV12-3/TRBV12-4 | CASSFSGRNSPLHF
TRBJ2-7 | TRBV5-1 | CATSLSGSYEQYF
TRBJ2-7 | TRBV12-3/TRBV12-4 | CASSEGPASYEQYF
TRBJ2-1 | TRBV6-6 | CASSYSYSDEQFF
TRBJ2-7 | TRBV29-1 | CSVTGTPGRATYEQYF
TRBJ2-5 | TRBV5-1 | CASSLEAGGRRSRYF